Listed below are T cell receptor beta chains from one sample, sequenced in a study of T cell responses to AZD1222 COVID-19 vaccine. TCRdb's copy holds only in-frame clones and misses some; the assay was immunoSEQ multiplex PCR. The sample contains just under 150,000 clones, around 83% of which appear only once. This material consisted of peripheral blood, taken 28 days after the second AZD1222 dose. All receptors come from an adult who received the AZD1222 COVID-19 vaccine. Both conserved end residues are part of each CDR3. The D gene is left open where the match is weak. Size values are once, few and many counts, or a class for expanded clones, and some rows have none.

D gene,clone size,J gene,V gene,CDR3 DNA,CDR3 protein
.,.,TRBJ1-5,TRBV28,TGTGCCAGCAGTTTAAGGGGGGTTAGCAATCAGCCCCAGCATTTT,CASSLRGVSNQPQHF
.,.,TRBJ1-2,TRBV28,TGTGCCAGCAGTTTAGGTCAGTACTATGGCTACACCTTC,CASSLGQYYGYTF
.,.,TRBJ1-1,TRBV18,TGTGCCAGCTCACCGCAGGGAGTGGGGGTGAACACTGAAGCTTTCTTT,CASSPQGVGVNTEAFF
.,.,TRBJ2-1,TRBV7-2,TGTGCCAGCAGCTTCCTCGGGTCCGTATTTGAGCAGTTCTTC,CASSFLGSVFEQFF
.,.,TRBJ1-2,TRBV3-1/TRBV3-2,TGTGCCAGCAGCTATGACGGCCCCGCCACCTTC,CASSYDGPATF
.,.,TRBJ1-5,TRBV27,TGTGCCAGCAGTTCGACCCCGGACGGTACCCACAGTCAGCCCCAGCATTTT,CASSSTPDGTHSQPQHF
.,once,TRBJ2-7,TRBV3-1/TRBV3-2,TGTGCCAGCAGCCTACGTGCCGAGCAGTACTTC,CASSLRAEQYF
.,.,TRBJ2-7,TRBV2,TGTGCCAGCAGTCCCTCCGGGACGGTGTCCTACGAGCAGTACTTC,CASSPSGTVSYEQYF
TRBD1,.,TRBJ1-2,TRBV5-4,TGTGCCAGCAGCTTGGCCGGAGGACAGGGGGCCTATGGCTACACCTTC,CASSLAGGQGAYGYTF
.,.,TRBJ1-1,TRBV28,TGTGCCAGCAGTGGGGGTGGGGAGGACACTGAAGCTTTCTTT,CASSGGGEDTEAFF
.,.,TRBJ2-7,TRBV2,TGTGCCAGCAGTGGGCACCCGGGCTCCGAGGGGGAGCAGTACTTC,CASSGHPGSEGEQYF
.,.,TRBJ2-7,TRBV3-1/TRBV3-2,TGTGCCAGCAGCCTGGGGGAAGGGGCCTACGAGCAGTACTTC,CASSLGEGAYEQYF
.,.,TRBJ1-5,TRBV19,TGTGCCAGTAGTTCCTCCTCGCTGTGGCAGGGCGATCAGCCCCAGCATTTT,CASSSSSLWQGDQPQHF
.,.,TRBJ1-5,TRBV28,TGTGCCAGCAGTCTGGGATTTCAGCCCCAGCATTTT,CASSLGFQPQHF
TRBD1,few,TRBJ2-7,TRBV6-5,TGTGCCAGCAGAATTGGGGGACAGGGGGCATCCGAGCAGTACTTC,CASRIGGQGASEQYF
.,.,TRBJ1-2,TRBV21-1,TGTGCCAGCAGCAAGGGCAGGAACTATGGCTACACCTTC,CASSKGRNYGYTF
.,.,TRBJ2-7,TRBV3-1/TRBV3-2,TGTGCCAGCAGCCAAGAGGGGGGAACAGGGGCGGGAGAGCAGTACTTC,CASSQEGGTGAGEQYF
.,.,TRBJ2-5,TRBV10-2,TGCGCCAGCACTCCGGGTCACGGGGAGACCCAGTACTTC,CASTPGHGETQYF
TRBD1,.,TRBJ2-6,TRBV5-4,TGTGCCAGCAGCGCCGGGACAGGGGGCTCTGGGGCCAACGTCCTGACTTTC,CASSAGTGGSGANVLTF
.,.,TRBJ2-2,TRBV13,TGTGCCAGCAGCTTTGGGCTAGCCGACGGGGAGCTGTTTTTT,CASSFGLADGELFF
.,few,TRBJ1-3,TRBV9,TGTGCCAGCAGCCAGGACGGGTACACCATATATTTT,CASSQDGYTIYF
.,.,TRBJ1-2,TRBV30,TGTGCCTGGAGTGTACGGGAAAAATCCATCTATGGCTACACCTTC,CAWSVREKSIYGYTF
TRBD1,once,TRBJ2-1,TRBV5-3,TGTGCCAGAAGCTTGAGGCAGGGGGTTTGGTATGAGCAGTTCTTC,CARSLRQGVWYEQFF
.,.,TRBJ1-1,TRBV27,TGTGCCAGCAGTTTATTAAACTCGAACACTGAAGCTTTCTTT,CASSLLNSNTEAFF
.,once,TRBJ1-1,TRBV3-1/TRBV3-2,TGTGCCAGCAGCCAAGCCGCCTCCCCATCAGCCATTCCAATTTGGGCTTTCTTT,CASSQAASPSAIPIWAFF
.,.,TRBJ1-1,TRBV18,TGTGCCAGCTCGCTCTCCACTATGAACACTGAAGCTTTCTTT,CASSLSTMNTEAFF
.,.,TRBJ1-2,TRBV21-1,TGTGCCAGCAGCGCGGGACGGAACTATGGCTACACCTTC,CASSAGRNYGYTF
.,.,TRBJ1-2,TRBV18,TGTGCCAGCTCACCTACTTCTTACTCCGACTATGGCTACACCTTC,CASSPTSYSDYGYTF
.,.,TRBJ2-7,TRBV10-3,TGTGCCATCAGTGAATTCGGGGGAAACTACGAGCAGTACTTC,CAISEFGGNYEQYF
.,.,TRBJ2-2,TRBV6-1,TGTGCCAGCAGTGAAGTGGGGGGACAGAGCACCGGGGAGCTGTTTTTT,CASSEVGGQSTGELFF
.,few,TRBJ1-4,TRBV4-1,TGCGCCAGCAGCGCTCGGGGGACTGGTGGTGAAAAACTGTTTTTT,CASSARGTGGEKLFF
TRBD2,.,TRBJ2-3,TRBV6-4,TGTGCCAGCAGTAGCGGGGGGGCGGTAGATACGCAGTATTTT,CASSSGGAVDTQYF
.,.,TRBJ2-3,TRBV18,TGTGCCAGCTCACCTGGGGGAACAGATACGCAGTATTTT,CASSPGGTDTQYF
TRBD1,few,TRBJ1-1,TRBV11-2,TGTGCCAGCAGCTTAGATACGTACCTGGACAGGGTAAGAAGGAACACTGAAGCTTTCTTT,CASSLDTYLDRVRRNTEAFF
.,few,TRBJ1-1,TRBV6-5,TGTGCCAGCAGCTCGGGTGAGGCCACTGAAGCTTTCTTT,CASSSGEATEAFF
TRBD1,.,TRBJ1-5,TRBV15,TGTGCCACCAGCAGAGGACAGGGGGTTTGGAGCAATCAGCCCCAGCATTTT,CATSRGQGVWSNQPQHF
.,.,TRBJ1-5,TRBV6-5,TGTGCCAGCAGTCCCTTCGTAAATAGCAATCAGCCCCAGCATTTT,CASSPFVNSNQPQHF
.,.,TRBJ1-5,TRBV7-8,TGTGCCAGCAGCTTAGCGGGGGCGAATGGACGGAATCAGCCCCAGCATTTT,CASSLAGANGRNQPQHF
.,.,TRBJ2-5,TRBV23-1,TGCGCCAGCAGTCACCCCCGGGACCTCCAAGAGACCCAGTACTTC,CASSHPRDLQETQYF
.,.,TRBJ1-2,TRBV7-2,TGTGCCAGCAGCTTAGTTATAAGGAGTGGCTTGGGCGGCTACACCTTC,CASSLVIRSGLGGYTF
.,.,TRBJ1-4,TRBV5-1,TGCGCCAGCAGCTTGGTTCCAGAGCCTAATGAAAAACTGTTTTTT,CASSLVPEPNEKLFF
.,.,TRBJ1-5,TRBV19,TGTGCCAGTAGTATATCGGCGGTACAGCAGCCCCAGCATTTT,CASSISAVQQPQHF
TRBD2,.,TRBJ2-7,TRBV18,TGTGCCAGCTCAACGGGACTAGCGGAACTCTACGAGCAGTACTTC,CASSTGLAELYEQYF
.,.,TRBJ2-6,TRBV7-9,TGTGCCAGCAGCTTAAGGGGCAGTGCTGACGTCCTGACTTTC,CASSLRGSADVLTF
.,few,TRBJ1-2,TRBV28,TGTGCCAGCAGACAGGGCCCTACTGGAGGCTACACCTTC,CASRQGPTGGYTF
TRBD1,.,TRBJ1-2,TRBV6-5,TGTGCCAGCAGTTACTCGAGTCTCGGACAGGGAATTGGGTACACCTTC,CASSYSSLGQGIGYTF
TRBD1,.,TRBJ1-1,TRBV27,TGTGCCAGCAGTCCCAATAGGGGGCAGGCGAACACTGAAGCTTTCTTT,CASSPNRGQANTEAFF
.,.,TRBJ2-3,TRBV4-1,TGCGCCAGCAGCCAAGACGGGGTTATAGGAGATACGCAGTATTTT,CASSQDGVIGDTQYF
.,.,TRBJ2-1,TRBV9,TGTGCCAGCAGCGTAGAGGCAGCATCCTACAATGAGCAGTTCTTC,CASSVEAASYNEQFF
.,.,TRBJ2-2,TRBV5-4,TGTGCCTCAGCTTTGGGGAACACCGGGGAGCTGTTTTTT,CASALGNTGELFF
.,.,TRBJ1-6,TRBV6-5,TGTGCCAGCAGTTTACCCCGGGGCGGAGAGAATTCACCCCTCCACTTT,CASSLPRGGENSPLHF
TRBD1,once,TRBJ1-5,TRBV27,TGTGCCAGCAGTCTCGGGACAGGCACTCAATCCCAGCCCCAGCATTTT,CASSLGTGTQSQPQHF
.,few,TRBJ1-2,TRBV6-5,TGTGCCAGCAGTTCAGGGTTGGTCTATGGCTACACCTTC,CASSSGLVYGYTF
.,few,TRBJ1-5,TRBV27,TGTGCCAGCAGTCGCCGTAGCGGGGGGGATCAGCCCCAGCATTTT,CASSRRSGGDQPQHF
.,.,TRBJ2-5,TRBV19,TGTGCCAGTAGTATCGACGCGTGGGAGACCCAGTACTTC,CASSIDAWETQYF